These T cell receptor beta chains were read from a single sample in a study of blood T cell repertoires in COVID-19. Method: immunoSEQ multiplex PCR; TCRdb's copy keeps in-frame clones and lacks some. The sample consists of some 180,000 clones, about 88% of them appearing once. The sample consisted of PBMCs or T cells enriched from blood (not recorded which). The source of these receptors is a woman aged 40 to 50 in a cohort exposed to, infected with or recovered from COVID-19 (not recorded which). Both conserved end residues are part of each CDR3. The D gene is left open where the match is weak. Only part of the rows carry a size: once, few, many, or a class if the clone is expanded.

D gene: TRBD1
V gene: TRBV19
J gene: TRBJ1-1
clone size: -
CDR3 DNA: TGTGCCACCACAACAGGGGTTACTGAAGCTTTCTTT
CDR3 protein: CATTTGVTEAFF

D gene: -
V gene: TRBV18
J gene: TRBJ1-1
clone size: -
CDR3 DNA: TGTGCCAGCTCACTATACTTCGACATCCAGAACACTGAAGCTTTCTTT
CDR3 protein: CASSLYFDIQNTEAFF

D gene: -
V gene: TRBV4-1
J gene: TRBJ2-3
clone size: -
CDR3 DNA: TGCGCCAGCAGCCAAGAAACTAGCCGCACAGATACGCAGTATTTT
CDR3 protein: CASSQETSRTDTQYF

D gene: -
V gene: TRBV6-5
J gene: TRBJ1-5
clone size: -
CDR3 DNA: TGTGCCAGCTCCCAGGCTCAGCCCCAGCATTTT
CDR3 protein: CASSQAQPQHF

D gene: -
V gene: TRBV27
J gene: TRBJ2-1
clone size: -
CDR3 DNA: TGTGCCAGCAGGCCGAGGGGGGGGCCTAATGAGCAGTTCTTC
CDR3 protein: CASRPRGGPNEQFF

D gene: -
V gene: TRBV27
J gene: TRBJ2-3
clone size: -
CDR3 DNA: TGTGCCAGCAGTTTGGGAGCAGCTAGCACAGATACGCAGTATTTT
CDR3 protein: CASSLGAASTDTQYF

D gene: -
V gene: TRBV7-9
J gene: TRBJ1-2
clone size: -
CDR3 DNA: TGTGCCAGCAGCTCAGACAGGTCCGGCTATGGCTACACCTTC
CDR3 protein: CASSSDRSGYGYTF

D gene: TRBD1
V gene: TRBV7-9
J gene: TRBJ1-2
clone size: -
CDR3 DNA: TGTGCCAGCAGTCGTAGGGACAGGGAGGACTATGGCTACACCTTC
CDR3 protein: CASSRRDREDYGYTF

D gene: -
V gene: TRBV4-1
J gene: TRBJ2-1
clone size: -
CDR3 DNA: TGCGCCAGCAGCTTCCGAATACTAGCAAGCTCCTACAATGAGCAGTTCTTC
CDR3 protein: CASSFRILASSYNEQFF

D gene: TRBD2
V gene: TRBV7-9
J gene: TRBJ2-1
clone size: -
CDR3 DNA: TGTGCCAGCAGCCCCGGGACTAGCGGAGCCAAATCCTACAATGAGCAGTTCTTC
CDR3 protein: CASSPGTSGAKSYNEQFF

D gene: TRBD1
V gene: TRBV11-2
J gene: TRBJ1-1
clone size: -
CDR3 DNA: TGTGCCAGCAGCTATAGACAGGGGGCCGCCTCTGAAGCTTTCTTT
CDR3 protein: CASSYRQGAASEAFF

D gene: -
V gene: TRBV11-1
J gene: TRBJ2-7
clone size: -
CDR3 DNA: TGTGCCAGCAGCCCCTCATTGACGGGAACCTACGAGCAGTACTTC
CDR3 protein: CASSPSLTGTYEQYF

D gene: TRBD2
V gene: TRBV6-1
J gene: TRBJ2-1
clone size: few
CDR3 DNA: TGTGCCAGCAGTGTTTCTAGCGGGGGGGCTTACAATGAGCAGTTCTTC
CDR3 protein: CASSVSSGGAYNEQFF

D gene: -
V gene: TRBV7-9
J gene: TRBJ2-5
clone size: -
CDR3 DNA: TGTGCCAGCAGTTCACTCCAAGAGACCCAGTACTTC
CDR3 protein: CASSSLQETQYF

D gene: TRBD1
V gene: TRBV5-1
J gene: TRBJ2-7
clone size: -
CDR3 DNA: TGCGCCAGCAGCTTGGCACAGGGGGCGAACCACGAGCAGTACTTC
CDR3 protein: CASSLAQGANHEQYF

D gene: TRBD1
V gene: TRBV28
J gene: TRBJ2-1
clone size: -
CDR3 DNA: TGTGCCAGCAGATTGACAGGGATCAATGAGCAGTTCTTC
CDR3 protein: CASRLTGINEQFF

D gene: -
V gene: TRBV11-1
J gene: TRBJ2-5
clone size: -
CDR3 DNA: TGTGCCAGCAGCCCCGGGTCTGATTCCTCGGAGACCCAGTACTTC
CDR3 protein: CASSPGSDSSETQYF

D gene: -
V gene: TRBV21-1
J gene: TRBJ1-1
clone size: -
CDR3 DNA: TGTGCCAGCTGGGGCGGGGGCAGGGGGCTAGAAGTGGACACTGAAGCTTTCTTT
CDR3 protein: CASWGGGRGLEVDTEAFF

D gene: -
V gene: TRBV20-1
J gene: TRBJ1-1
clone size: -
CDR3 DNA: TGCAGTACAGGGCCGAGGACTGAAGCTTTCTTT
CDR3 protein: CSTGPRTEAFF

D gene: TRBD1
V gene: TRBV11-2
J gene: TRBJ1-5
clone size: once
CDR3 DNA: TGTGCCAGCGGCACTTGGGACAGTTTAAATCAGCCCCAGCATTTT
CDR3 protein: CASGTWDSLNQPQHF

D gene: TRBD2
V gene: TRBV3-1/TRBV3-2
J gene: TRBJ2-1
clone size: -
CDR3 DNA: TGTGCCAGCAGCCAATTAGGACTAGCGAACAATGAGCAGTTCTTC
CDR3 protein: CASSQLGLANNEQFF

D gene: -
V gene: TRBV7-9
J gene: TRBJ2-5
clone size: once
CDR3 DNA: TGTGCCAGCAGCCGGCAAGCGTACCAAGAGACCCAGTACTTC
CDR3 protein: CASSRQAYQETQYF

D gene: -
V gene: TRBV19
J gene: TRBJ2-7
clone size: -
CDR3 DNA: TGTGCCAGTAGTACCTACCTGAGTAGCGGTAGTTTGTACGAGCAGTACTTC
CDR3 protein: CASSTYLSSGSLYEQYF

D gene: -
V gene: TRBV10-2
J gene: TRBJ1-1
clone size: -
CDR3 DNA: TGCGCCAGCAGTGTTCCACCGCAGGGAAGAGACACTGAAGCTTTCTTT
CDR3 protein: CASSVPPQGRDTEAFF

D gene: -
V gene: TRBV6-5
J gene: TRBJ1-3
clone size: once
CDR3 DNA: TGTGCCAGCAGTTACGTGCAGGGATCAGGAAACACCATATATTTT
CDR3 protein: CASSYVQGSGNTIYF

D gene: -
V gene: TRBV28
J gene: TRBJ1-6
clone size: few
CDR3 DNA: TGTGCCAGCGGGACTTTTTCGACAAATTCACCCCTCCACTTT
CDR3 protein: CASGTFSTNSPLHF

D gene: -
V gene: TRBV15
J gene: TRBJ1-4
clone size: once
CDR3 DNA: TGTGCCACCAGCAGAGACCAGGGGCTTAATGAAAAACTGTTTTTT
CDR3 protein: CATSRDQGLNEKLFF

D gene: -
V gene: TRBV12-3/TRBV12-4
J gene: TRBJ1-1
clone size: -
CDR3 DNA: TGTGCCAGCAGTTTAGGGGGGCGCACTGAAGCTTTCTTT
CDR3 protein: CASSLGGRTEAFF

D gene: -
V gene: TRBV5-4
J gene: TRBJ1-2
clone size: -
CDR3 DNA: TGTGCCAGCAGGGGGAGAGCGACCGACTATGGCTACACCTTC
CDR3 protein: CASRGRATDYGYTF

D gene: -
V gene: TRBV27
J gene: TRBJ1-6
clone size: -
CDR3 DNA: TGTGCCAGCAGTGTTGCGTTCGCCACTGGTTCACCCCTCCACTTT
CDR3 protein: CASSVAFATGSPLHF

D gene: TRBD1
V gene: TRBV5-1
J gene: TRBJ2-1
clone size: -
CDR3 DNA: TGCGCCAGCAGCTCCGGGACAGGGAGCAATGAGCAGTTCTTC
CDR3 protein: CASSSGTGSNEQFF

D gene: TRBD1
V gene: TRBV5-8
J gene: TRBJ2-7
clone size: -
CDR3 DNA: TGTGCCAGCAGCTCCGGGACAGGGGCCTACGAGCAGTACTTC
CDR3 protein: CASSSGTGAYEQYF

D gene: -
V gene: TRBV28
J gene: TRBJ1-5
clone size: -
CDR3 DNA: TGTGCCAGCACGCACCAGGGGCGGGGGAGCAATCAGCCCCAGCATTTT
CDR3 protein: CASTHQGRGSNQPQHF

D gene: -
V gene: TRBV7-9
J gene: TRBJ1-4
clone size: -
CDR3 DNA: TGTGCCAGCAGCCGGAAACAGTCTGAAAAACTGTTTTTT
CDR3 protein: CASSRKQSEKLFF

D gene: -
V gene: TRBV3-1/TRBV3-2
J gene: TRBJ1-1
clone size: -
CDR3 DNA: TGTGCCAGCAGCCAAGGTAGGAACACTGAAGCTTTCTTT
CDR3 protein: CASSQGRNTEAFF

D gene: -
V gene: TRBV5-4
J gene: TRBJ2-2
clone size: -
CDR3 DNA: TGTGCCAGCAGCTTACAGGGCACCGGGGAGCTGTTTTTT
CDR3 protein: CASSLQGTGELFF

D gene: TRBD1
V gene: TRBV5-4
J gene: TRBJ2-5
clone size: -
CDR3 DNA: TGTGCCAGCAGCTTTCAGGGGGCTTGGGAGACCCAGTACTTC
CDR3 protein: CASSFQGAWETQYF

D gene: TRBD1
V gene: TRBV28
J gene: TRBJ2-7
clone size: -
CDR3 DNA: TGTGCCAGCAGACGTGGACAGGAGAACACCTACGAGCAGTACTTC
CDR3 protein: CASRRGQENTYEQYF

D gene: TRBD1
V gene: TRBV5-1
J gene: TRBJ1-4
clone size: -
CDR3 DNA: TGCGCCAGCAGGGGACAGGGAAATGAAAAACTGTTTTTT
CDR3 protein: CASRGQGNEKLFF

D gene: TRBD1
V gene: TRBV4-3
J gene: TRBJ1-6
clone size: -
CDR3 DNA: TGCGCCAGCAGCCACTACAGGGGGGATTTTAAGTCCCTCCACTTT
CDR3 protein: CASSHYRGDFKSLHF